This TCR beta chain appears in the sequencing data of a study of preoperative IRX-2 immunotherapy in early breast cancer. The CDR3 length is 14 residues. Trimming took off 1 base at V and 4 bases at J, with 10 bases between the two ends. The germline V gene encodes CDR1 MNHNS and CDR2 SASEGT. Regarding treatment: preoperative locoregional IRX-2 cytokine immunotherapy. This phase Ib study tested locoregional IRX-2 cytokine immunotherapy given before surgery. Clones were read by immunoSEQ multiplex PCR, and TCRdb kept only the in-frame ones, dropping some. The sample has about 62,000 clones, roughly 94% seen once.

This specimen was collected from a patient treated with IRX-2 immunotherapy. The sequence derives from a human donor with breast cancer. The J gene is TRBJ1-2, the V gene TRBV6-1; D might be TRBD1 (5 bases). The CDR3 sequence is CASSEGGAVYGYTF. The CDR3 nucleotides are TGTGCCAGCAGTGAAGGGGGCGCCGTCTATGGCTACACCTTC.